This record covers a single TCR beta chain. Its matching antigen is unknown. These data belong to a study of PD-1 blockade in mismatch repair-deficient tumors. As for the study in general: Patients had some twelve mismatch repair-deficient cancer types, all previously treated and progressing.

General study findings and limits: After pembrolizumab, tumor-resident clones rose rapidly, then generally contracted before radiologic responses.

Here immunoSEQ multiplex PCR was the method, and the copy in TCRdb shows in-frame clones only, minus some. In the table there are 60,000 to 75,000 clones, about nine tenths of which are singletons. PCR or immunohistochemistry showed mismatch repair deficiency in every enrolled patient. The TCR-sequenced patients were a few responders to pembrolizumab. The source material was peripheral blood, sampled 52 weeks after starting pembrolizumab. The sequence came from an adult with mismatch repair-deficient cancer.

The CDR3 DNA reads as TGTGCCAGCAGCTGGCGCCGGACAGGAGGGACCGGGCAGTACTTC. It translates to CASSWRRTGGTGQYF. This chain connects TRBV5-6 to TRBJ2-7; a weak D match, TRBD1 (7 bases). CDR1 and CDR2 (germline): SGHDT, YYEEEE. This CDR3 is built from 15 residues. V was pared by 3 bases and J by 9 bases, with 22 bases between.